The rows below give T cell receptor beta chains drawn from one sample of a study of tumor and adjacent non-tumor tissue in lung cancer. Each CDR3 protein is one row after TCRdb ran MiXCR on the multiplex PCR reads. The profile shows over 100,000 distinct CDR3 sequences, 62% of them singletons. Material for sequencing was distant non-tumor lung tissue. The receptors derive from a man in his sixties with non-small cell lung cancer. Both conserved end residues are part of each CDR3. A D gene is named only where the DNA matches it firmly. Size is omitted from some rows. Given values are once, few, many or a class for expanded clones.

abundance: many; d_gene: TRBD1; j_gene: TRBJ1-5; v_gene: TRBV6-2/TRBV6-3; CDR3nt: TGTGCCAGCAGTTACTCAGGGGGCGTTCAGCCCCAGCATTTT; CDR3aa: CASSYSGGVQPQHF
abundance: -; d_gene: -; j_gene: TRBJ2-2; v_gene: TRBV6-6; CDR3nt: TGTGCCAGTAGCCAAGCGGTGGCCTACACCGGGGAGCTGTTTTTT; CDR3aa: CASSQAVAYTGELFF
abundance: -; d_gene: TRBD2; j_gene: TRBJ2-3; v_gene: TRBV18; CDR3nt: TGTGCCAGCTCCCCGGGACTAGGTGGTACAGATACGCAGTATTTT; CDR3aa: CASSPGLGGTDTQYF
abundance: once; d_gene: -; j_gene: TRBJ1-1; v_gene: TRBV20-1; CDR3nt: TGCAGTGTTAGGACTGGGGCAGGGTGGGGGAACACTGAAGCTTTCTTT; CDR3aa: CSVRTGAGWGNTEAFF
abundance: -; d_gene: TRBD2; j_gene: TRBJ2-1; v_gene: TRBV11-1; CDR3nt: TGTGTCGGCAGCCCATATTCTAGCGGGAGGGCCTATGAGCAGTTCTTC; CDR3aa: CVGSPYSSGRAYEQFF
abundance: -; d_gene: TRBD1; j_gene: TRBJ1-1; v_gene: TRBV7-9; CDR3nt: TGTGCCAGCAGCTCCACAGGGGGCGCGAGGACCACTGAAGTTTTCTTT; CDR3aa: CASSSTGGARTTEVFF
abundance: many; d_gene: -; j_gene: TRBJ2-5; v_gene: TRBV5-1; CDR3nt: TGCGCCAGCAGCTTGGCCCTCCGAGAGACCCAGTACTTC; CDR3aa: CASSLALRETQYF
abundance: once; d_gene: -; j_gene: TRBJ2-5; v_gene: TRBV20-1; CDR3nt: TGCAGTGTAAGGGACGGCCATATGGGAGAGACCCAGTACTTC; CDR3aa: CSVRDGHMGETQYF
abundance: many; d_gene: -; j_gene: TRBJ1-2; v_gene: TRBV20-1; CDR3nt: TGCAGTGCCTCGGACAGTCCTTATGGCTACACCTTC; CDR3aa: CSASDSPYGYTF
abundance: -; d_gene: -; j_gene: TRBJ1-5; v_gene: TRBV6-6; CDR3nt: TGTGCCGGCAGCCCCGGGGCAGGGTCTCACTTT; CDR3aa: CAGSPGAGSHF